The 10 T cell receptor beta chains below come from one sample, sequenced in a study of identical twins. One entry per CDR3 protein results from TCRdb running MiXCR on the 5' RACE reads. The sample has about 240,000 distinct CDR3 sequences, approximately 6.8% seen once. These data were also reused for a study on yellow fever vaccine responses in identical twins.

The sample consisted of CD8+ T cells sorted from blood. These TCRs come from a woman aged 18 to 35 in good health.

Only a few counts were recorded for this clonotype. The chain links TRBV7-8 to TRBJ2-5, with 9 bases lining up with TRBD1. Trimming at V came to 5 bases and at J to 5 bases, leaving 6 bases not matched to a gene. Germline CDR1 and CDR2: SGHVS and FQNEAQ. This CDR3 has 14 residues. The DNA of the CDR3 is TGTGCCAGCAGCCAGGGACAGGGAAGTGAGACCCAGTACTTC. It specifies CASSQGQGSETQYF.

This clonotype was seen only a few times. The rearrangement links TRBV20-1 to TRBJ2-5; D ambiguous. The CDR3 length is 14 residues. Trimming shortened V by 3 bases and J by 3 bases, and 14 bases separated the two germline ends. Germline CDR1 DFQATT, CDR2 SNEGSKA (reference sequence). The CDR3 reads CSASDAAGEETQYF. CDR3 nucleotide sequence: TGCAGTGCTAGCGACGCAGCTGGAGAAGAGACCCAGTACTTC.

This clonotype was seen repeatedly, ten times or more. The chain joins TRBV12-3 or TRBV12-4 to TRBJ1-1, with D unresolved. Trimming stripped 3 bases from V and 5 bases from J, with 10 bases between. This CDR3 comprises 13 residues. The CDR3 loop reads CASSLARGTEAFF. The DNA for the CDR3 is TGTGCCAGCAGTTTGGCTCGGGGAACTGAAGCTTTCTTT.

The rearrangement links TRBV4-1 to TRBJ2-6, with D perhaps being TRBD1 or TRBD2 (6 bases each). The V and J ends lost 4 bases and 4 bases respectively, with 14 bases between them. The CDR3 runs 16 residues. CDR1 is MGHRA and CDR2 is YSYEKL in the germline V gene. Here the CDR3 DNA reads TGCGCCAGCAGCCCTCCGGGGGCCTCCGGGGCCAACGTCCTGACTTTC. It codes for CASSPPGASGANVLTF.

The CDR3 sequence: CASSVTGTAYNEQFF. CDR3 DNA sequence: TGTGCCAGCAGTGTTACCGGGACAGCCTACAATGAGCAGTTCTTC. J is TRBJ2-1 and V is TRBV6-1; TRBD1 aligns across 7 bases. The CDR3 is made up of 15 amino acids. Germline CDR1 reads MNHNS; CDR2 reads SASEGT. Trimming took 4 bases from V and 2 from J; bases not matched to a gene: 5.

V is TRBV11-1 and J is TRBJ2-2; TRBD1 matches at 10 bases. The J segment lost 0 bases and the V segment lost 5 bases, leaving 18 bases of the junction unmatched. Germline V gene sequence: CDR1 SGHAT, CDR2 FQDESV (reference sequence). The CDR3 covers 21 residues. The CDR3 here is CASSRPGGTGEPTANTGELFF. As DNA, the CDR3 is TGTGCCAGCAGCCGCCCAGGAGGGACAGGGGAACCTACCGCGAACACCGGGGAGCTGTTTTTT.

In its sample, this clonotype was seen a few times. J is TRBJ2-3 and V is TRBV27; 11 bases match TRBD2. With V trimmed by 4 bases and J by 5 bases, 11 bases remained unmatched. The length of the CDR3 is 17 residues. Germline CDR1 reads MNHEY; CDR2 reads SMNVEV (reference sequence). The chain's CDR3 is CASSSLTSGSEVDTQYF. The CDR3 DNA reads TGTGCCAGCAGTTCCCTTACTAGCGGGAGTGAGGTAGATACGCAGTATTTT.

This clonotype was observed a handful of times. The rearrangement uses TRBV6-1 and TRBJ2-1, with D perhaps given as TRBD1 or TRBD2 (6 bases each). This CDR3 comprises 15 residues. Trimming removed 0 bases from V and 10 bases from J, with 16 bases in between. CDR1 and CDR2 from the germline V gene are MNHNS and SASEGT. CDR3 sequence (DNA): TGTGCCAGCAGTGAAGCGGTGGAGGGGGGTAAGGAGCAGTTCTTC. It yields the protein CASSEAVEGGKEQFF.

The DNA of the CDR3 is TGTGCCACCAGCAGTTCAAGTCCTGGGACAGCTAACCTGGTATCCAAAAACATTCAGTACTTC. This encodes CATSSSSPGTANLVSKNIQYF. This chain uses TRBV15 with TRBJ2-4, with 7 positions matching TRBD1. CDR3 length: 21 amino acids. Per the germline V gene, CDR1 is LNHNV and CDR2 is YYDKDF (reference sequence). Trimming at V came to 3 bases and at J to 2 bases, leaving 22 bases not matched to a gene.

Ten or more counts support this clonotype. This rearrangement joins TRBV29-1 to TRBJ2-1; possibly TRBD2 for D (5 bases). V lost 3 bases, J lost 2 bases, and 14 bases lay in between. The CDR3 totals 15 residues. Germline values: CDR1 SQVTM, CDR2 ANQGSEA. The CDR3 region is CSVDLASTTYNEQFF. CDR3 in DNA: TGCAGCGTTGATCTAGCTTCCACCACCTACAATGAGCAGTTCTTC.